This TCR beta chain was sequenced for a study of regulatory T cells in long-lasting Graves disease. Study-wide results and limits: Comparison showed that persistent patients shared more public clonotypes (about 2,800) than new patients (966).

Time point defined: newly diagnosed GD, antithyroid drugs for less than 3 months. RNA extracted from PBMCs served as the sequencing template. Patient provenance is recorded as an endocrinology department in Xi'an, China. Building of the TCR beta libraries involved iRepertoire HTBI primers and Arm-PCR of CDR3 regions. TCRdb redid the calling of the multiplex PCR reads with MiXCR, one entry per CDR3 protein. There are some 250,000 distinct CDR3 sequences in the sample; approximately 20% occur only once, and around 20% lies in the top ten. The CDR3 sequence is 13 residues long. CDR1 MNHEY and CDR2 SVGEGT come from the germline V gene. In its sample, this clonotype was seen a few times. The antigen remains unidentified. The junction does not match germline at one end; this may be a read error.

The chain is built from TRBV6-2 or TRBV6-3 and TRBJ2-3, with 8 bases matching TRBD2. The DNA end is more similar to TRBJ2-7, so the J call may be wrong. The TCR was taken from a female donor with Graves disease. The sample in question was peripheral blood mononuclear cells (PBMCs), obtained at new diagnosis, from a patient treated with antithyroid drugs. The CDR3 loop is CTSTSGQSYEQYF. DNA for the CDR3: TGTACCAGCACTAGCGGTCAGTCCTACGAGCAGTACTTC.